Sequencing of this T cell receptor beta chain was carried out in a study of Graves' ophthalmopathy and Graves' hyperthyroidism. General study findings and limits: Most thyroid clonotypes expanded beyond 0.001 frequency were also found in blood. Stable hyperthyroidism and ophthalmopathy were told apart by a 13-signature model, which achieved 85% to 90% sensitivity and approximately 82% specificity.

As the template, RNA transcripts were used to amplify TCR beta CDR3 regions. RT-PCR in the first round used HTBI primers; a second-round multiplex PCR followed. TCRdb reprocessed the multiplex PCR reads via MiXCR and lists one record per CDR3 protein. The repertoire holds more than 1,000,000 distinct CDR3 sequences, with about two fifths as singletons. CDR1 is ENHRY and CDR2 is SYGVKD in the germline V gene. This CDR3 region has 12 residues. The V gene lost 3 bases and the J gene lost 6 bases, with 9 bases spanning the gap. With respect to this clonotype: Its target is unknown.

Patients with other autoimmune diseases, uncontrolled infections, pregnancy or lactation were excluded. This clonotype was sampled from an adult man with Graves' hyperthyroidism. J is TRBJ2-7 and V is TRBV10-3, with no clear D. Sequencing was carried out using peripheral blood or thyroid tissue (not recorded which). The CDR3 bases are TGTGCCATCAGTGACAGGTCAGGCGAGCAGTACTTC. It encodes CAISDRSGEQYF.